These 13 T cell receptor beta chains originate from one sample sequenced in a study of a mutant IDH1 vaccine in newly diagnosed glioma. Using immunoSEQ multiplex PCR, the repertoire was profiled, and TCRdb retains in-frame clones only, with some absent. The sample has 50,000 to 75,000 clones, around 92% seen once. The time point was: baseline, week 1 (first vaccination visit). Indicated treatment: pre-vaccination baseline after standard-of-care therapy. This specimen consisted of PBMCs, obtained from a glioma patient treated with radiotherapy, temozolomide or both. The receptors stem from a man aged 50-60 years with glioma.

The rearrangement uses TRBV7-2 and TRBJ1-1; D perhaps matches TRBD1 (5 bases). The CDR3 consists of 13 residues. V was pared by 4 bases and J by 3 bases, with 9 bases between. CDR1 and CDR2 (germline): SGHTA, FQGNSA. CDR3 loop: CASSWQGYTEAFF. CDR3 sequence (DNA): TGTGCCAGCAGCTGGCAGGGCTACACTGAAGCTTTCTTT. Drawing the rest from reference TRBV7-2 and TRBJ1-1, the complete variable domain is GAGVSQSPSNKVTEKGKDVELRCDPISGHTALYWYRQSLGQGLEFLIYFQGNSAPDKSGLPSDRFSAERTGGSVSTLTIQRTQQEDSAVYLCASSWQGYTEAFFGQGTRLTVV.

J is TRBJ2-3 and V is TRBV29-1; 8 bases align to TRBD1. This CDR3 contains 14 residues. Trimming removed 3 bases from V and 7 bases from J; junction bases left unmatched: 9. Germline V gives CDR1 SQVTM, CDR2 ANQGSEA. The chain's CDR3 is CSVEEGQVFNTQYF. For the CDR3, the DNA is TGCAGCGTTGAGGAGGGACAGGTTTTTAATACGCAGTATTTT.

J is TRBJ1-3 and V is TRBV25-1; no reliable D call. From germline, CDR1 is MGHDK and CDR2 SYGVNS. The CDR3 contains 13 residues. V lost 7 bases and J lost 0, with 7 bases in between. The CDR3 reads CASTTSSGNTIYF. The CDR3 DNA reads TGTGCCAGCACCACCAGCTCTGGAAACACCATATATTTT.

V is TRBV4-3 and J is TRBJ1-2, with D unclear. CDR3 length: 15 amino acids. The V gene's germline CDR1 is LGHNA and CDR2 YSLEER. V was trimmed by 0 bases and J by 6 bases, leaving 14 bases between them. The CDR3 reads CASSQDRATRDGYTF. CDR3 bases: TGCGCCAGCAGCCAAGATCGGGCAACGAGGGATGGCTACACCTTC.

The sample holds one count of this clone. The rearrangement uses TRBV7-2 and TRBJ2-5; 8 nucleotides align to TRBD2. Unmatched junction bases numbered 10, after V lost 6 bases and J lost 4 bases. The CDR3 spans 15 residues. In germline, CDR1 is SGHTA, CDR2 FQGNSA. The DNA for the CDR3 is TGTGCCAGCAGTAACCAGGCGGGAGGAGGAGAGACCCAGTACTTC. This encodes CASSNQAGGGETQYF.

CDR3 nucleotide sequence: TGTGCCAGCAGCTCAGTGGAGAGGGCAGATACGCAGTATTTT. It codes for CASSSVERADTQYF. The V and J genes are TRBV5-5 and TRBJ2-3; a weak D match, TRBD2 (5 bases). V lost 3 bases and J lost 4, with 12 bases in between. Germline V gives CDR1 SGHKS, CDR2 YYEKEE (reference sequence). The CDR3 consists of 14 residues.

This chain joins TRBV4-1 and TRBJ2-1; D uncertain. The CDR3 spans 12 residues. Trimming took off 1 base at V and 10 bases at J, with 8 bases between the two ends. Germline V gene sequence: CDR1 MGHRA, CDR2 YSYEKL. The CDR3 loop is CASSQAGGEQFF. The CDR3 DNA is TGCGCCAGCAGCCAAGCCGGCGGCGAGCAGTTCTTC.

This rearrangement joins TRBV18 to TRBJ2-7; TRBD1 agrees at 10 bases. The CDR3 consists of 13 residues. Germline-derived CDR1 and CDR2 are KGHSH and LQKENI. Trimming took 4 bases from V and 8 from J; bases not matched to a gene: 5. The CDR3, as DNA: TGTGCCAGCTCACAGTGGACAGGGGGGCAGCAGTACTTC. It translates to CASSQWTGGQQYF.

Only a few counts were recorded for this clone. The rearrangement links TRBV10-3 to TRBJ1-2; tentatively, D is TRBD1 (5 bases). The CDR3 is made up of 14 amino acids. Germline V lookup: CDR1 ENHRY, CDR2 SYGVKD. V was pared by 1 base and J by 3 bases, with 9 bases between. CDR3 loop: CAISEYRSYYGYTF. CDR3 DNA: TGTGCCATCAGTGAGTACAGGAGCTACTATGGCTACACCTTC.

This rearrangement joins TRBV18 to TRBJ1-4; D ambiguous. The CDR3 consists of 14 residues. CDR1 is KGHSH and CDR2 is LQKENI in the germline V gene. The V gene lost 5 bases and the J gene lost 0 bases, with 7 bases spanning the gap. This CDR3 reads CASSETTTNEKLFF. CDR3 DNA sequence: TGTGCCAGCTCAGAGACAACAACTAATGAAAAACTGTTTTTT.

This clone was seen only once. The chain is built from TRBV7-2 and TRBJ2-1; D not certain. In germline, CDR1 is SGHTA, CDR2 FQGNSA. CDR3 size: 13 residues. Trimming pared 1 base from V and 7 bases from J, leaving 8 bases between. The CDR3 sequence is CASSLVTGNEQFF. In nucleotides, the CDR3 is TGTGCCAGCAGCTTAGTTACCGGGAATGAGCAGTTCTTC.

Worth noting for this clone: The same CDR3 arises from other DNA sequences in this sample as well. The CDR3 nucleotides read TGTGCCATCAGTGATTCAATGAACACTGAAGCTTTCTTT. It specifies CAISDSMNTEAFF. The V call is TRBV10-3, the J call TRBJ1-1; D is undetermined. The CDR3 length is 13 residues. Deletions cut 3 bases from V and 0 bases from J, with 5 bases between. Germline V gives CDR1 ENHRY, CDR2 SYGVKD.

The gene calls are TRBV7-2 and TRBJ2-2, with 10 nucleotides matching TRBD2. The CDR3 contains 16 residues. The trim removed 5 bases at V and 6 bases at J, leaving 9 bases unmatched. Germline CDR1 SGHTA, CDR2 FQGNSA. The CDR3 sequence: CASSTGASGSPGELFF. In DNA, the CDR3 is TGTGCCAGCAGCACAGGGGCTAGCGGGAGCCCCGGGGAGCTGTTTTTT.